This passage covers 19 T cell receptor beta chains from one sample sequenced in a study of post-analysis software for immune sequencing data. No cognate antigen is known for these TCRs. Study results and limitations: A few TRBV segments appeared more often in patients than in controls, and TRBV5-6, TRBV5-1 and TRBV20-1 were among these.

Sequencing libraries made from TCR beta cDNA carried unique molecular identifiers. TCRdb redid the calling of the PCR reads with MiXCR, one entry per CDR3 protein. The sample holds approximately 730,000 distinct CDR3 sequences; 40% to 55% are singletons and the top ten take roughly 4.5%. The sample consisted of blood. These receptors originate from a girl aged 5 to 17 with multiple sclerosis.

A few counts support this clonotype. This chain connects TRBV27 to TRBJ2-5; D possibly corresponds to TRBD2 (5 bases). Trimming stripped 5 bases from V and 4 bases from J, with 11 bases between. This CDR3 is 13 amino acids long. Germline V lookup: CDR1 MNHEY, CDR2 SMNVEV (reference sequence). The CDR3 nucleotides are TGTGCCAGCAGTCTTGACGGGGTAGAGACCCAGTACTTC. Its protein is CASSLDGVETQYF.

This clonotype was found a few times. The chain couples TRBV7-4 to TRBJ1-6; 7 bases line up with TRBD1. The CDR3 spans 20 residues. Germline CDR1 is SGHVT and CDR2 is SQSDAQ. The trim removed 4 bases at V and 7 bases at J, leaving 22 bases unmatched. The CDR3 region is CASSYPPDAGGGAMNSPLHF. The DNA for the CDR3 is TGTGCCAGCAGCTACCCCCCGGACGCAGGGGGGGGTGCGATGAATTCACCCCTCCACTTT.

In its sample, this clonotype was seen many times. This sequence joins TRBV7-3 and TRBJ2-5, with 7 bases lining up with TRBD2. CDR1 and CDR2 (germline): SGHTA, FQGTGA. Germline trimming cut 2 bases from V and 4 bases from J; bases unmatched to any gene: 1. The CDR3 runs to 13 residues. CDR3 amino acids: CASSLLAAETQYF. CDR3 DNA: TGTGCCAGCAGCTTACTAGCGGCAGAGACCCAGTACTTC.

This CDR3 is CASSLLGGPAGTDTQYF. The CDR3 region has the DNA TGTGCCAGCAGCCTACTAGGGGGCCCAGCAGGGACAGATACGCAGTATTTT. This rearrangement joins TRBV7-6 to TRBJ2-3; TRBD1 agrees at 7 bases. The CDR3 covers 17 residues. After removal of 5 bases from V and 3 bases from J, the junction contained 14 bases not matched to a gene. Germline V lookup: CDR1 SGHVS, CDR2 FNYEAQ.

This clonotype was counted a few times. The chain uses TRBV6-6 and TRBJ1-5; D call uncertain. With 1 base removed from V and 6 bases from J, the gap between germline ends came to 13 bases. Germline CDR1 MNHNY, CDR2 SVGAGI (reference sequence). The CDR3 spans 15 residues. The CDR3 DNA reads TGTGCCAGCAGTTACTTGGGGAACGCGGGTCAGCCCCAGCATTTT. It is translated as CASSYLGNAGQPQHF.

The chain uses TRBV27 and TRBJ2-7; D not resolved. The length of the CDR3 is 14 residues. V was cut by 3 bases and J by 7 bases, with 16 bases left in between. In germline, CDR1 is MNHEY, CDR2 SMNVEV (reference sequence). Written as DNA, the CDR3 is TGTGCCAGCAGTTTTGGAAGAGGACCGGCGGAGCAGTACTTC. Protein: CASSFGRGPAEQYF.

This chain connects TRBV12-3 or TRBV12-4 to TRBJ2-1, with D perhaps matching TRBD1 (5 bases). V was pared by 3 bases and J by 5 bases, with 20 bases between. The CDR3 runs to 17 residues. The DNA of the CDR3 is TGTGCCAGCAGTTTCCCCGATTGGGGCGTTACCGACAATGAGCAGTTCTTC. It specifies CASSFPDWGVTDNEQFF.

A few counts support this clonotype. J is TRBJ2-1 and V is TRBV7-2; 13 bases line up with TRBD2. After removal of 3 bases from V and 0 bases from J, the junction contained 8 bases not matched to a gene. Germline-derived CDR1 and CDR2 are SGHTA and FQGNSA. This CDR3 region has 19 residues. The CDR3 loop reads CASSFPGTSGTSSYNEQFF. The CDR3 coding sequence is TGTGCCAGCAGCTTTCCCGGGACTAGCGGGACAAGCTCCTACAATGAGCAGTTCTTC.

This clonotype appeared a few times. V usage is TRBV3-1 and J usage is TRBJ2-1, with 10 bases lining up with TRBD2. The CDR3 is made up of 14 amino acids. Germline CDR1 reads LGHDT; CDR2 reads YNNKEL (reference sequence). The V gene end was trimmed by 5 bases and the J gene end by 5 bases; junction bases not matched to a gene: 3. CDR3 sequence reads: CASSTSGTNNEQFF. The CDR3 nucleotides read TGTGCCAGCAGCACTAGCGGGACGAACAATGAGCAGTTCTTC.

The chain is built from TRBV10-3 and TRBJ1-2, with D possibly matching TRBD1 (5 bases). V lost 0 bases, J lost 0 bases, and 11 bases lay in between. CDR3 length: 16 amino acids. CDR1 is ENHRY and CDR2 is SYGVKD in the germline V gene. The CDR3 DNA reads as TGTGCCATCAGTGAGTCGGGGACGACAGCTAACTATGGCTACACCTTC. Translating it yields CAISESGTTANYGYTF.

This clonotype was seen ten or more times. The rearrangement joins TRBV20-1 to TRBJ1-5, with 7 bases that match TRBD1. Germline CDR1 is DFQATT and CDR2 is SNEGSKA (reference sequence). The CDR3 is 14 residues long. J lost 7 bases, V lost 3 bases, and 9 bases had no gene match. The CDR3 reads CSASRRGGRQPQHF. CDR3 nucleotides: TGCAGTGCTAGTCGCAGGGGGGGACGGCAGCCCCAGCATTTT.

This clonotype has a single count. The CDR3 DNA reads TGTGCCAGCAGCTCTACTCTACAGGGGAGGAACACTGAAGCTTTCTTT. Protein: CASSSTLQGRNTEAFF. The V and J genes are TRBV7-8 and TRBJ1-1; TRBD1 aligns across 7 bases. Losses at the gene ends were 4 bases for V and 1 base for J; bases not matched to a gene: 9. The germline V gene has CDR1 SGHVS and CDR2 FQNEAQ. This CDR3 is 16 amino acids long.

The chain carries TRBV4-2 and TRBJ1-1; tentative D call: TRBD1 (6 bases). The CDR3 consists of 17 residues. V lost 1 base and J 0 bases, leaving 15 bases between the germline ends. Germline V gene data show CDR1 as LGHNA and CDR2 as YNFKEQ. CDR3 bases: TGTGCCAGCAGCCAAGGGGGGCGCCTTTTTATGAACACTGAAGCTTTCTTT. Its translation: CASSQGGRLFMNTEAFF.

CDR3 DNA sequence: TGTGCCAGCGTAGTAGGGGCGGGCAATCAGCCCCAGCATTTT. It translates to CASVVGAGNQPQHF. The chain links TRBV28 to TRBJ1-5; D is perhaps TRBD1 (5 bases). The CDR3 sequence is 14 residues long. The V gene lost 8 bases and the J gene lost 2 bases, with 13 bases spanning the gap. The germline CDR1 and CDR2 sequences are MDHEN and SYDVKM.

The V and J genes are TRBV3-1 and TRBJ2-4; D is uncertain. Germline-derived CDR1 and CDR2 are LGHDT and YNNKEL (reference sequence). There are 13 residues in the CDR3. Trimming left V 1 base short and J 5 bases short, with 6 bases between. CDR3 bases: TGTGCCAGCAGCCAAGGCGATCAAAACATTCAGTACTTC. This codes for CASSQGDQNIQYF.

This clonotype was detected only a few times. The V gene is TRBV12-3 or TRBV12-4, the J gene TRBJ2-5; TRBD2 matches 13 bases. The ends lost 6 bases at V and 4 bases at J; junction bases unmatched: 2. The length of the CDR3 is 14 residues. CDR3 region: CASRRTSGGETQYF. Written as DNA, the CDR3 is TGTGCCAGCAGACGGACTAGCGGGGGAGAGACCCAGTACTTC.

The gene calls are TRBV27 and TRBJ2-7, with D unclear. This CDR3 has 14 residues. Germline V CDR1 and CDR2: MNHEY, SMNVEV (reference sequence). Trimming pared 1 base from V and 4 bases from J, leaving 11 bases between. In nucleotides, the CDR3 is TGTGCCAGCAGTTTATGGGAAGGCTATTACGAGCAGTACTTC. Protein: CASSLWEGYYEQYF.

In DNA form, the CDR3 reads TGCAGTGCTAGAGTTTTGGCGGGAGCTTTCTTT. Amino acid sequence: CSARVLAGAFF. V is TRBV20-1 and J is TRBJ1-1; no firm D call. CDR3 length: 11 amino acids. The germline V and J ends were trimmed by 1 base and 10 bases, with 10 bases remaining between them. Germline CDR1 is DFQATT and CDR2 is SNEGSKA (reference sequence).

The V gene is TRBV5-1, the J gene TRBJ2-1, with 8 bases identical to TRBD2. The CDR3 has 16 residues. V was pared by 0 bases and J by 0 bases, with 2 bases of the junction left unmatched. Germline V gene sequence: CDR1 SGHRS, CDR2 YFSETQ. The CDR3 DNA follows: TGCGCCAGCAGCTTGGTAGGGACTAGCTCCTACAATGAGCAGTTCTTC. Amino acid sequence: CASSLVGTSSYNEQFF.